This record covers a single T cell receptor beta chain. What antigen it recognizes has not been identified. The sample holds no much larger clone one base away, and base qualities are not on file. The CDR3 goes from the cysteine to the phenylalanine over 12 residues. Only the CDR3 portion is preserved as DNA: 36 bases, with reading frame beginning at the first base. Taken from the germline V gene, the CDR1 and CDR2 loops are MNHNS and SASEGT. Relative to germline, V is 5 bases shorter and J is 5 bases shorter, with 7 bases between their ends. The library was obtained by PCR. The sequencer was a NextSeq 500. TCRdb applied fastp at Q25 and MiXCR to the public reads, then kept only in-frame beta chains. Each CDR3 protein appears once, grouped with its most common genes and DNA. The sample includes more than 1,500 distinct CDR3 sequences, with roughly 43% observed a single time. The ten largest clones add up to 30% to 40% of the sample.

The data were taken from a study of immune characterization of retroperitoneal liposarcoma (dated by TCRdb to between 2018 and 2020). This clonotype was sampled from a female donor with retroperitoneal liposarcoma. Here the chain combines TRBV6-1 and TRBJ2-1; a confident D gene designation cannot be given. Sample: tumor tissue. The nucleotides read TGTGCCAGCAGTCTCGTGGACAATGAGCAGTTCTTC. This encodes CASSLVDNEQFF.